The next 26 T cell receptor beta chains were all read from a single sample in a study of T-cell reconstitution after alpha-beta-depleted transplantation in children. During its preparation, the TCRbeta library received unique molecular identifiers. TCRdb redid the calling of the PCR reads with MiXCR, one entry per CDR3 protein. Among almost 250,000 distinct CDR3 sequences listed, more than 20% were seen once. This sample comprised PBMCs, obtained before TCRalphabeta/CD19-depleted stem cell transplant. All receptors derive from a girl under 10 years old with Fanconi anemia, due to receive a stem cell transplant.

This clonotype was counted many times. This chain connects TRBV12-3 or TRBV12-4 to TRBJ2-2; 7 bases fit TRBD2. V lost 5 bases and J lost 5; bases outside the gene matches: 11. This CDR3 is built from 16 residues. Here the CDR3 reads CASSPTPGGRTGELFF. The DNA for the CDR3 is TGTGCCAGCAGTCCCACCCCGGGGGGTCGGACCGGGGAGCTGTTTTTT.

This clonotype has a count of ten or more. The chain uses TRBV12-1 and TRBJ2-2; the listed D gene, TRBD2, was not tested against the DNA. TRBV12-1 is shown as a pseudogene. This CDR3 spans 16 amino acids. As DNA, the CDR3 is TGTGCCAGCAGCTTCTCCAGCGGGCAGAACACCGGGGAGCTGTTTTTT. This sequence encodes CASSFSSGQNTGELFF.

This clonotype was counted at least ten times. This chain joins TRBV5-1 and TRBJ2-1; the D is unclear. The CDR3 runs to 13 residues. In germline, CDR1 is SGHRS, CDR2 YFSETQ. Deletions cut 6 bases from V and 3 bases from J, with 10 bases between. The CDR3 DNA sequence: TGCGCCAGCACCCAGTCGGGCTACAATGAGCAGTTCTTC. This sequence encodes CASTQSGYNEQFF.

This clonotype came up a few times. The rearrangement links TRBV29-1 to TRBJ2-5; D not certain. CDR3 length: 11 amino acids. V lost 5 bases and J lost 2, with 6 bases in between. The V gene's germline CDR1 is SQVTM and CDR2 ANQGSEA. The CDR3 loop reads CSVKQQETQYF. The CDR3 DNA reads as TGCAGCGTTAAACAGCAAGAGACCCAGTACTTC.

This clonotype was counted a few times. V gene TRBV20-1 combines with J gene TRBJ2-7; D remains unclear. The CDR3 totals 15 residues. CDR1 and CDR2 from the germline V gene are DFQATT and SNEGSKA (reference sequence). The V gene lost 0 bases and the J gene lost 3 bases, with 15 bases spanning the gap. CDR3 nucleotides: TGCAGTGCTAGAGATCTAGGCAGGTTCAACTACGAGCAGTACTTC. Translated, it gives CSARDLGRFNYEQYF.

The chain has TRBV14 and TRBJ1-1, with a tentative D call TRBD1 (6 bases). Germline V gene data show CDR1 as SGHDN and CDR2 as FVKESK. V shed 6 bases and J shed 3 bases, with 11 bases lying between them. The CDR3 is 13 residues long. CDR3 bases: TGTGCCAGCAGGAACAGGGAGGACACTGAAGCTTTCTTT. Translating it yields CASRNREDTEAFF.

This clonotype was recorded many times. The gene calls are TRBV27 and TRBJ2-7, with 11 bases identical to TRBD2. Germline V lookup: CDR1 MNHEY, CDR2 SMNVEV (reference sequence). The CDR3 runs to 18 residues. V gave up 0 bases and J gave up 3 bases; unmatched junction bases: 10. The DNA for the CDR3 is TGTGCCAGCAGTTTATCTCCCCACTTAGCGGGGGGGATCTACGAGCAGTACTTC. Protein sequence: CASSLSPHLAGGIYEQYF.

This chain connects TRBV20-1 to TRBJ1-1, with D perhaps TRBD1 (5 bases). The length of the CDR3 is 15 residues. V lost 1 base, J lost 0 bases, and 12 bases lay in between. CDR1 is DFQATT and CDR2 is SNEGSKA in the germline V gene (reference sequence). CDR3 in amino acids: CSARAGHRVNTEAFF. The CDR3 nucleotides read TGCAGTGCTAGAGCTGGACACCGGGTGAACACTGAAGCTTTCTTT.

The chain is built from TRBV20-1 and TRBJ1-1; 9 positions match TRBD1. Germline CDR1 and CDR2: DFQATT and SNEGSKA (reference sequence). There are 12 residues in the CDR3. CDR3 nucleotides: TGCATGGGGACAGGGTTGAACACTGAAGCTTTCTTT. It codes for CMGTGLNTEAFF.

This clonotype was found many times. V and J are TRBV21-1 and TRBJ1-4. TRBV21-1 is a pseudogene locus. This CDR3 comprises 15 residues. CDR3 sequence reads: CASSPRPRTNEKLFF. In DNA, the CDR3 is TGTGCCAGCAGCCCCAGACCCAGAACTAATGAAAAACTGTTTTTT.

This clonotype was counted between two and nine times. This sequence joins TRBV20-1 and TRBJ2-1, with TRBD2 matching over 11 bases. CDR3 length: 14 amino acids. The V gene end was trimmed by 3 bases and the J gene end by 8 bases; junction bases not matched to a gene: 6. Germline CDR1 DFQATT, CDR2 SNEGSKA (reference sequence). The CDR3 DNA reads as TGCAGTGCTAGTCTAGCGGGAGGAGAGGATGAGCAGTTCTTC. It specifies CSASLAGGEDEQFF.

V and J are TRBV7-9 and TRBJ2-7; 9 bases are a match to TRBD1. The CDR3 is 15 residues long. V trimming: 4 bases; J trimming: 3 bases; junction bases outside the gene matches: 7. The germline V gene encodes CDR1 SEHNR and CDR2 FQNEAQ (reference sequence). The CDR3 sequence: CASSSWTGASYEQYF. The CDR3 nucleotides are TGTGCCAGCAGCTCCTGGACAGGGGCGAGCTACGAGCAGTACTTC.

In this sample, this clonotype turned up many times. The gene calls are TRBV10-3 and TRBJ2-7, with TRBD1 matching 7 bases. CDR3 length equals 16 residues. With V trimmed by 0 bases and J by 4 bases, 9 bases remained unmatched. Germline-derived CDR1 and CDR2 are ENHRY and SYGVKD. In DNA form, the CDR3 reads TGTGCCATCAGTGAGTCGGAGACAGGGTTTTATTACGAGCAGTACTTC. It codes for CAISESETGFYYEQYF.

This clonotype was found a few times. The chain recombines TRBV29-1 with TRBJ2-5; TRBD2 matches 7 bases. The CDR3 is 17 residues long. Trimming cost V 4 bases and J 5 bases; bases outside gene matches: 19. CDR1 and CDR2 (germline): SQVTM, ANQGSEA. The CDR3 loop is CSVGGEKLAVLYETQYF. The CDR3 coding sequence is TGCAGCGTTGGGGGGGAGAAGCTAGCGGTCTTATATGAGACCCAGTACTTC.

The sample holds a few counts of this clonotype. This rearrangement joins TRBV5-1 to TRBJ2-1; TRBD1 aligns across 8 bases. Germline V gene sequence: CDR1 SGHRS, CDR2 YFSETQ. The V segment lost 4 bases and the J segment 6 bases; nucleotides outside the gene matches: 3. The CDR3 contains 13 residues. CDR3 protein: CASSEGTGNEQFF. CDR3 bases: TGCGCCAGCAGCGAGGGGACAGGCAATGAGCAGTTCTTC.

This clonotype showed up many times. The chain couples TRBV25-1 to TRBJ2-6; D gene uncertain. Germline lookup yields CDR1 MGHDK and CDR2 SYGVNS. V lost 3 bases and J lost 1, with 4 bases in between. The CDR3 totals 14 residues. In DNA form, the CDR3 reads TGTGCCAGCAGTGACGCATCTGGGGCCAACGTCCTGACTTTC. It codes for CASSDASGANVLTF.

This clonotype was seen ten or more times. CDR3 sequence (DNA): TGTGCCAGCAGTCCCCACCAAGGACAGCAAACTGAAGCTTTCTTT. The encoded protein is CASSPHQGQQTEAFF. The genes are TRBV28 and TRBJ1-1; D might be TRBD1 (6 bases). Germline CDR1 MDHEN, CDR2 SYDVKM. The V gene lost 5 bases and the J gene lost 5 bases, with 18 bases spanning the gap. The CDR3 is made up of 15 amino acids.

This clonotype was counted many times. V is TRBV6-1 and J is TRBJ1-5; D is unclear. V lost 6 bases to trimming and J lost 8 bases, with 14 bases between them. The CDR3 has 13 amino acids. The germline gives CDR1 MNHNS, CDR2 SASEGT. CDR3 amino acids: CASRTGTSEPQHF. The CDR3 DNA is TGTGCCAGCAGGACCGGAACATCAGAGCCCCAGCATTTT.

This clonotype was seen a handful of times. The rearrangement uses TRBV5-1 and TRBJ2-7, with 8 bases matching TRBD2. Germline V CDR1 and CDR2: SGHRS, YFSETQ. Trimming took 6 bases from V and 0 from J; bases not matched to a gene: 8. The CDR3 spans 15 residues. The CDR3: CASNPTSASSYEQYF. CDR3 in DNA: TGCGCCAGCAACCCGACTAGCGCGAGCTCCTACGAGCAGTACTTC.

This clonotype was recorded a few times. The CDR3 is CAISGTSGYNEQFF. The CDR3 DNA reads TGTGCCATCTCCGGGACTAGCGGTTACAATGAGCAGTTCTTC. This sequence joins TRBV10-3 and TRBJ2-1, with 11 bases that match TRBD2. Germline CDR1 reads ENHRY; CDR2 reads SYGVKD. V lost 8 bases, J lost 4 bases, and 4 bases stayed unmatched. CDR3 length: 14 residues.

This clonotype was counted between two and nine times. The chain recombines TRBV2 with TRBJ2-5; D not resolved. This CDR3 has 13 amino acids. Germline V gene lookup returns CDR1 SNHLY and CDR2 FYNNEI. V lost 4 bases to trimming and J lost 4 bases, with 10 bases between them. The CDR3 DNA reads as TGTGCCAGCAGTGCGTACCAGACAGAGACCCAGTACTTC. Translation gives CASSAYQTETQYF.

This clonotype was counted many times. The chain carries TRBV29-1 and TRBJ2-3, with 10 bases aligning to TRBD2. V lost 7 bases, J lost 1 base, and 5 bases stayed unmatched. Looked up from germline, CDR1 is SQVTM and CDR2 is ANQGSEA. There are 14 residues in the CDR3. This CDR3 reads CSAGAGGRTDTQYF. The CDR3 DNA sequence: TGCAGCGCCGGAGCGGGAGGGCGCACAGATACGCAGTATTTT.

V gene TRBV7-9 combines with J gene TRBJ2-3; D unresolved. The CDR3 loop spans 16 amino acids. Germline V lookup: CDR1 SEHNR, CDR2 FQNEAQ (reference sequence). The V and J ends lost 8 bases and 2 bases respectively, with 20 bases between them. This CDR3 reads CASGSSGISYTDTQYF. As DNA, the CDR3 is TGTGCCAGCGGATCCTCAGGAATTTCCTACACAGATACGCAGTATTTT.

This clonotype was detected many times. The V and J genes are TRBV25-1 and TRBJ2-3, with 11 bases fitting TRBD2. V lost 6 bases and J lost 2; bases outside the gene matches: 4. From germline, CDR1 is MGHDK and CDR2 SYGVNS. CDR3 length: 15 residues. The CDR3 loop reads CASSDSGRATDTQYF. As DNA, the CDR3 is TGTGCCAGCAGCGATAGCGGGAGGGCCACAGATACGCAGTATTTT. Complete variable domain (other parts from reference TRBV25-1 and TRBJ2-3): EADIYQTPRYLVIGTGKKITLECSQTMGHDKMYWYQQDPGMELHLIHYSYGVNSTEKGDLSSESTVSRIRTEHFPLTLESARPSHTSQYLCASSDSGRATDTQYFGPGTRLTVL.

This clonotype was counted many times. The V gene is TRBV12-3 or TRBV12-4, the J gene TRBJ2-1; 7 bases align to TRBD2. The CDR3 loop spans 15 amino acids. The ends lost 0 bases at V and 6 bases at J; junction bases unmatched: 5. The CDR3 DNA is TGTGCCAGCAGTTTAGCGGGAGGGCCTATCAATGAGCAGTTCTTC. Translating gives CASSLAGGPINEQFF.

The chain uses TRBV21-1 and TRBJ2-1; TRBD1, as called in the table, went unchecked against the DNA. TRBV21-1 is described as a pseudogene. The CDR3 has 14 amino acids. This CDR3 is CASTGTGEDNEQFF. The CDR3 DNA is TGTGCCAGCACCGGGACAGGGGAAGACAATGAGCAGTTCTTC.